This T cell receptor beta chain was sequenced in a study of blood T cells in healthy people across ages. Study-wide results and limits: Diversity estimates drawn from one million T cells were deemed underestimates.

Extraction yielded at least 6 micrograms of total RNA per sample. It was with a sample-barcoded 5' primer and a J-beta primer mix that a second PCR of roughly 7 to 12 cycles was run. Via MiXCR, TCRdb re-called the 5' RACE reads, giving one row per CDR3 protein. The table records about 680,000 distinct CDR3 sequences, roughly 49% of them present only once. The V gene lost 5 bases and the J gene lost 0 bases, with 13 bases spanning the gap. The germline V gene encodes CDR1 LGHNA and CDR2 YNFKEQ. This CDR3 is 15 amino acids long. In the case of this clonotype: The antigen remains undetermined.

This clonotype was sampled from an older woman in good health. The gene calls are TRBV4-2 and TRBJ1-2, with TRBD1 as a possible D gene (5 bases). Material: blood. The CDR3 bases are TGTGCCAGCAGCGCCCGGGACGGAGCTAACTATGGCTACACCTTC. Protein product: CASSARDGANYGYTF.